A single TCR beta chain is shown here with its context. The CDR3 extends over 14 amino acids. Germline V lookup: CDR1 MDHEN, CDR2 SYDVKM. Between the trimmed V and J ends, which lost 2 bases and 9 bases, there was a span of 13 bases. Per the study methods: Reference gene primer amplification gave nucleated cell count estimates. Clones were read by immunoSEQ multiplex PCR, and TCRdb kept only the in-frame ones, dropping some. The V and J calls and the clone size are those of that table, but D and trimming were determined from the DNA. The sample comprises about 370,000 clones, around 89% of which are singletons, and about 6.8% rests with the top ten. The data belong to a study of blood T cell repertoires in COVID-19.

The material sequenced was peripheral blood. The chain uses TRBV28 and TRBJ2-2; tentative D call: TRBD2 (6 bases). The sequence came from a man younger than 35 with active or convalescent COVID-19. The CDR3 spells CASSLVGGRRELFF. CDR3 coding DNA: TGTGCCAGCAGTTTAGTGGGGGGTCGCCGGGAGCTGTTTTTT. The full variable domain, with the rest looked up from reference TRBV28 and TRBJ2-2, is DVKVTQSSRYLVKRTGEKVFLECVQDMDHENMFWYRQDPGLGLRLIYFSYDVKMKEKGDIPEGYSVSREKKERFSLILESASTNQTSMYLCASSLVGGRRELFFGEGSRLTVL.